This T cell receptor beta chain was identified during a study of T cells in Graves' hyperthyroidism and ophthalmopathy. General study findings and limits: A model of 13 V-J features distinguished ophthalmopathy from stable hyperthyroidism.

This CDR3 comprises 19 residues. V lost 0 bases to trimming and J lost 4 bases; unmatched junction nucleotides: 12. Germline CDR1 is MDHEN and CDR2 is SYDVKM. The investigators amplified TCR beta CDR3 regions from RNA transcripts. TCR CDR3 regions were first amplified by RT-PCR with HTBI primers. TCRdb re-analysed the multiplex PCR reads in MiXCR, keeping a single row per CDR3 protein. The table records more than 650,000 distinct CDR3 sequences, 11% to 15% of them present only once. This clonotype has at least ten counts. As yet, its antigen is unknown. Investigators excluded patients with uncontrolled infection, other autoimmune disease, pregnancy or lactation.

Sequenced: blood. The chain uses TRBV28 and TRBJ2-1; 10 bases fit TRBD1. This clonotype was obtained from a woman aged 18-35 years with Graves' hyperthyroidism. The CDR3 coding sequence is TGTGCCAGCAGTTTATGGTCGGCTTGGGGACAGGGGCTTTACAATGAGCAGTTCTTC. Protein sequence: CASSLWSAWGQGLYNEQFF.